Given below is one T cell receptor (beta chain) in context. The sample is drawn from a study of CD8+ T cells in alopecia areata. Sequencing used cDNA as its template, made by extracting RNA and reverse transcribing it. TCRdb's table, derived via immunoSEQ multiplex PCR, lists solely in-frame clones and lacks some. Among about 200,000 clones listed, 64% were seen once. The treatment denotes: oral pan-JAK inhibitor, 5-10 mg twice daily. This CDR3 has 13 residues. Germline CDR1 is MNHEY and CDR2 is SVGAGI. The V gene lost 7 bases and the J gene lost 5 bases, with 12 bases spanning the gap. The chain combines TRBV6-5 with TRBJ1-5, with D possibly TRBD1 on 6 matching bases. This specimen consisted of CD4+ T cells sorted from blood, obtained at week 4, from a patient treated with tofacitinib. The clonotype originates from a human donor with alopecia areata. This CDR3 is CASTAGGHQPQHF. The CDR3 region has the DNA TGTGCCAGCACCGCGGGGGGGCATCAGCCCCAGCATTTT.